The 20 T cell receptor beta chains presented below share a single source sample, sequenced in a study of beta chain features in type 1 diabetes (dated by TCRdb to the late 2010s). Paper-wide results and their limitations: Type 1 diabetes patients showed a moderate but significant shortening of TCRB CDR3 length in all four CD4+ subsets.

Library construction relied on the immunoSEQ multiplex PCR assay. All of the isolated RNA was reverse transcribed with the High Capacity cDNA Reverse Transcription Kit, so expressed TCRB transcripts were sequenced. TCRdb took this table from immuneACCESS and kept in-frame rearrangements with V and J called. Such tables lack part of the clones; where checked against another copy, unresolved V genes explain under half of the gap, and the rest is unexplained. The table for this sample lists a few hundred thousand clones; around 13% of them were counted only once. The leading ten clones occupy roughly 0.019% of the sample. These receptors have no identified antigens. Sequencing input: naive CD4+ T cells from blood. Interpreted using the paper, the cell subset or site label stands for: true naive CD4+ T cells. The receptors come from a man between 25 and 39 years old with type 1 diabetes.

This clone was detected only a few times. The gene calls are TRBV11-2 and TRBJ2-5; maybe TRBD1 (5 bases). Germline CDR1 SGHAT, CDR2 FQNNGV. The V end lost 1 base, the J end lost 3 bases, and 9 bases lay between the germline ends. The CDR3 length is 14 residues. Written as DNA, the CDR3 is TGTGCCAGCAGCTTAGGGGGCCTTAAAGAGACCCAGTACTTC. Amino acid sequence: CASSLGGLKETQYF.

This clone has a handful of counts. The chain uses TRBV10-2 and TRBJ1-5; maybe TRBD1 (6 bases). Germline-derived CDR1 and CDR2 are WSHSY and SAAADI. Deletions cut 5 bases from V and 0 bases from J, with 14 bases between. This CDR3 region has 16 residues. Here the CDR3 reads CASSYGGRNSNQPQHF. The CDR3 DNA sequence: TGCGCCAGCAGTTACGGGGGGCGGAATAGCAATCAGCCCCAGCATTTT.

This chain connects TRBV30 to TRBJ1-2; 7 bases are shared with TRBD1. V shed 3 bases, J shed 4 bases, and the junction held 11 bases outside the gene matches. The CDR3 has 15 amino acids. The germline gives CDR1 GTSNPN, CDR2 SVGIG (reference sequence). This chain's CDR3 is CAWSLRQGGPYGYTF. The CDR3 DNA sequence: TGTGCCTGGAGCCTAAGACAGGGTGGCCCCTATGGCTACACCTTC.

This clone was found a few times. The genes are TRBV18 and TRBJ2-4; 8 bases align to TRBD2. The CDR3 totals 12 residues. The germline V gene has CDR1 KGHSH and CDR2 LQKENI. V trimming: 6 bases; J trimming: 8 bases; junction bases outside the gene matches: 3. CDR3 nucleotide sequence: TGTGCCAGCTCCACCGGGGGGGACATTCAGTACTTC. It encodes CASSTGGDIQYF.

This clone was seen more than once but under ten times. The chain is built from TRBV5-5 and TRBJ2-4, with TRBD1 matching over 8 bases. J lost 12 bases, V lost 0 bases, and 11 bases had no gene match. The CDR3 is 15 residues long. The germline CDR1 and CDR2 sequences are SGHKS and YYEKEE (reference sequence). The CDR3 reads CASSLDGTGGPTQYF. The CDR3 DNA follows: TGTGCCAGCAGCTTGGATGGCACAGGGGGTCCAACTCAGTACTTC.

The chain recombines TRBV5-4 with TRBJ2-7, with D perhaps TRBD2 (6 bases). V lost 1 base to trimming and J lost 7 bases, with 12 bases between them. This CDR3 is 13 amino acids long. Germline CDR1 and CDR2: SGHNT and YYREEE (reference sequence). CDR3 loop: CASSLPGVREQYF. CDR3 bases: TGTGCCAGCAGCTTGCCGGGAGTGAGGGAGCAGTACTTC.

The chain joins TRBV6-1 to TRBJ2-5; D gene ambiguous. V was shortened by 7 bases and J by 2 bases, with 11 bases between the two germline ends. This CDR3 spans 13 amino acids. From germline, CDR1 is MNHNS and CDR2 SASEGT. The CDR3 spells CASTEQKQETQYF. The CDR3, as DNA: TGTGCCAGCACGGAACAGAAGCAAGAGACCCAGTACTTC.

This clone was found a few times. CDR3 residues: CASSTQRGGHNEQFF. The CDR3 DNA reads TGTGCCAGCAGCACCCAGCGGGGGGGCCACAATGAGCAGTTCTTC. This rearrangement joins TRBV11-2 to TRBJ2-1, with 10 bases matching TRBD2. The V gene's germline CDR1 is SGHAT and CDR2 FQNNGV. The CDR3 length is 15 residues. V lost 5 bases to trimming and J lost 5 bases; unmatched junction nucleotides: 6.

This chain uses TRBV5-1 with TRBJ2-7, with D possibly matching TRBD2 (5 bases). The V and J ends lost 2 bases and 2 bases respectively, with 11 bases between them. CDR1 and CDR2 (germline): SGHRS, YFSETQ. The CDR3 sequence is 14 residues long. CDR3 sequence reads: CASSFGLGTYEQYF. Written as DNA, the CDR3 is TGCGCCAGCAGCTTCGGACTGGGAACCTACGAGCAGTACTTC.

V gene TRBV29-1 combines with J gene TRBJ2-3; D might be TRBD1 (6 bases). Germline CDR1 is SQVTM and CDR2 is ANQGSEA. This CDR3 region has 14 residues. V lost 4 bases, J lost 4 bases, and 15 bases lay in between. CDR3: CSVVWDIYPDTQYF. In DNA form, the CDR3 reads TGCAGCGTTGTTTGGGACATCTATCCAGATACGCAGTATTTT.

The table lists this clone with a few counts. V is TRBV6-6 and J is TRBJ2-7; 9 nucleotides align to TRBD1. Unmatched junction bases numbered 10, after V lost 2 bases and J lost 5 bases. The CDR3 extends over 16 amino acids. Looked up from germline, CDR1 is MNHNY and CDR2 is SVGAGI (reference sequence). CDR3 nucleotide sequence: TGTGCCAGCAGTTACCAACGCCGGACAGGGGACCACGAGCAGTACTTC. This codes for CASSYQRRTGDHEQYF.

This clone showed up just a few times. The chain has TRBV6-1 and TRBJ1-5; 9 bases match TRBD1. CDR3 length: 15 amino acids. The V and J ends lost 7 bases and 4 bases, in that order; junction bases with no gene match: 8. CDR1 is MNHNS and CDR2 is SASEGT in the germline V gene. The CDR3 sequence: CASTISGTGNQPQHF. The CDR3 DNA reads TGTGCCAGCACAATATCCGGGACAGGGAATCAGCCCCAGCATTTT.

The J gene is TRBJ2-7, the V gene TRBV5-4; 10 bases map to TRBD1. This CDR3 region has 14 residues. Germline trimming cut 0 bases from V and 6 bases from J; bases unmatched to any gene: 3. Germline CDR1 reads SGHNT; CDR2 reads YYREEE (reference sequence). CDR3 bases: TGTGCCAGCAGCTTGGGGGACAGGGGAGCCGAGCAGTACTTC. Encoded protein: CASSLGDRGAEQYF.

This clone was found a few times. V usage is TRBV15 and J usage is TRBJ1-2; D remains ambiguous. V shed 0 bases and J shed 7 bases, with 9 bases lying between them. CDR1 LNHNV and CDR2 YYDKDF come from the germline V gene (reference sequence). The CDR3 contains 13 residues. CDR3 coding DNA: TGTGCCACCAGCAGAGAAAGCCCGGGTGGCTACACCTTC. Protein sequence: CATSRESPGGYTF.

The CDR3 bases are TGTGCCAGCAGTGTCGAGGGGCTAGCGGGAGGGAATGAGCAGTTCTTC. Residues: CASSVEGLAGGNEQFF. J is TRBJ2-1 and V is TRBV2, with TRBD2 matching 12 bases. The CDR3 runs to 16 residues. Per the germline V gene, CDR1 is SNHLY and CDR2 is FYNNEI. Trimming removed 4 bases from V and 7 bases from J; junction bases left unmatched: 8. The whole variable domain, remainder taken from reference TRBV2 and TRBJ2-1, is EPEVTQTPSHQVTQMGQEVILRCVPISNHLYFYWYRQILGQKVEFLVSFYNNEISEKSEIFDDQFSVERPDGSNFTLKIRSTKLEDSAMYFCASSVEGLAGGNEQFFGPGTRLTVL.

The chain is built from TRBV10-3 and TRBJ1-1; D unclear. Trimming took off 3 bases at V and 4 bases at J, with 12 bases between the two ends. The CDR3 consists of 14 residues. Looked up from germline, CDR1 is ENHRY and CDR2 is SYGVKD. The CDR3 reads CAISESRSGTEAFF. The CDR3 region has the DNA TGTGCCATCAGTGAATCGAGGAGCGGCACTGAAGCTTTCTTT.

The rearrangement uses TRBV9 and TRBJ2-1; 9 bases map to TRBD2. This CDR3 region has 14 residues. CDR1 is SGDLS and CDR2 is YYNGEE in the germline V gene. V shed 0 bases, J shed 9 bases, and the junction held 4 bases outside the gene matches. Here the CDR3 reads CASSVGNSGGEQFF. CDR3 nucleotides: TGTGCCAGCAGCGTAGGGAATAGCGGGGGTGAGCAGTTCTTC.

J is TRBJ1-5 and V is TRBV7-9; 9 bases fit TRBD1. Trimming removed 3 bases from V and 7 bases from J; junction bases left unmatched: 4. This CDR3 is built from 14 residues. Per germline, CDR1 SEHNR and CDR2 FQNEAQ (reference sequence). The CDR3 here is CASSFGTGLQPQHF. CDR3 bases: TGTGCCAGCAGCTTTGGGACAGGGTTGCAGCCCCAGCATTTT.

This clone came up a few times. The V and J genes are TRBV19 and TRBJ2-3, with D possibly matching TRBD1 (5 bases). This CDR3 comprises 14 residues. Germline V gene lookup returns CDR1 LNHDA and CDR2 SQIVND (reference sequence). Trimming removed 4 bases at V and 3 bases at J, with 11 bases between. The CDR3 region is CASSTTRGTDTQYF. The DNA of the CDR3 is TGTGCCAGTAGTACGACAAGGGGAACAGATACGCAGTATTTT.

The chain is built from TRBV5-1 and TRBJ2-5; 8 nucleotides align to TRBD1. V lost 4 bases, J lost 5 bases, and 7 bases stayed unmatched. Germline CDR1 reads SGHRS; CDR2 reads YFSETQ. This CDR3 spans 14 amino acids. CDR3 nucleotide sequence: TGCGCCAGCAGCGTTACAGGGGGAATGGAGACCCAGTACTTC. It is translated as CASSVTGGMETQYF.